These 23 T cell receptor beta chains came from one sample sequenced in a study of shared clonotypes between healthy human individuals. Sequencing was performed with immunoSEQ multiplex PCR; in TCRdb, only in-frame clones are kept and a portion is missing. The sample records a few million clones, nearly 97% being singletons. The sample comprised naive CD4+ T cells sorted from blood. This sample's subset: CD45RA+ positively selected. The receptors shown here come from a man between 18 and 29 years old in good health.

The chain employs TRBV5-6 and TRBJ2-5; TRBD1 matches 9 bases. The germline V gene has CDR1 SGHDT and CDR2 YYEEEE. J lost 4 bases, V lost 2 bases, and 6 bases had no gene match. The CDR3 runs 15 residues. For the CDR3, the DNA is TGTGCCAGCAGCTTCCCTGACAGGGGGGGAGAGACCCAGTACTTC. Protein product: CASSFPDRGGETQYF.

The chain is built from TRBV5-4 and TRBJ2-6; D may be TRBD1 or TRBD2 (5 bases each). Germline V gives CDR1 SGHNT, CDR2 YYREEE (reference sequence). This CDR3 contains 16 residues. Trimming took 2 bases from V and 1 from J, leaving 10 bases between them. The CDR3 region is CASSFGTLSGANVLTF. DNA of the CDR3: TGTGCCAGCAGCTTCGGGACGTTATCTGGGGCCAACGTCCTGACTTTC.

This clone was recorded once. The V gene is TRBV4-3, the J gene TRBJ2-5; no clear D. V dropped 4 bases and J dropped 1 base, with 22 bases sitting between them. Germline V gene lookup returns CDR1 LGHNA and CDR2 YSLEER. CDR3 length: 18 residues. In nucleotides, the CDR3 is TGCGCCAGCAGCCCCTTCGATAAGTTCCTTATTTGCCAAGAGACCCAGTACTTC. Translation gives CASSPFDKFLICQETQYF.

The chain combines TRBV21-1 with TRBJ2-7; the table calls TRBD2, which could not be checked here. TRBV21-1 is termed a pseudogene. The CDR3 is 18 residues long. The chain's CDR3 is CASSKDRLSGPGTYEQYF. The DNA of the CDR3 is TGTGCCAGCAGCAAAGATAGATTAAGCGGGCCCGGAACCTACGAGCAGTACTTC.

This chain connects TRBV12-5 to TRBJ2-7; 15 nucleotides match TRBD2. Germline values: CDR1 LGHNT, CDR2 FRNRAP. The CDR3 consists of 18 residues. Unmatched junction bases numbered 9, after V lost 5 bases and J lost 1 base. Here the CDR3 reads CASGPGTSGRLNSYEQYF. The CDR3 DNA reads as TGTGCTAGTGGTCCCGGGACTAGCGGGAGGTTGAATTCCTACGAGCAGTACTTC.

The genes are TRBV6-6 and TRBJ1-1; TRBD1 aligns across 9 bases. Germline CDR1 and CDR2: MNHNY and SVGAGI (reference sequence). J gave up 8 bases and V 5 bases, and 3 bases lay outside the gene matches. The length of the CDR3 is 12 residues. CDR3 in amino acids: CASSHGQGEAFF. CDR3 nucleotide sequence: TGTGCCAGCAGTCACGGACAGGGGGAAGCTTTCTTT.

The V call is TRBV10-3, the J call TRBJ2-3, with 11 bases that match TRBD2. J gave up 5 bases and V 4 bases, and 2 bases lay outside the gene matches. The CDR3 is 14 residues long. The germline CDR1 and CDR2 sequences are ENHRY and SYGVKD. For the CDR3, the DNA is TGTGCCATCAGTGGCGGGACTAGCGGAGATACGCAGTATTTT. As protein: CAISGGTSGDTQYF.

The chain couples TRBV7-2 to TRBJ2-3, with D perhaps matching TRBD1 (6 bases). The CDR3 has 17 residues. Looked up from germline, CDR1 is SGHTA and CDR2 is FQGNSA. Trimming stripped 5 bases from V and 0 bases from J, with 18 bases between. CDR3 sequence (DNA): TGTGCCAGCAGCCTATTTCAGGGGCCTCTTAGCACAGATACGCAGTATTTT. Translated: CASSLFQGPLSTDTQYF.

This chain uses TRBV10-3 with TRBJ2-7; D may be TRBD1 or TRBD2 (7 bases each). Germline-derived CDR1 and CDR2 are ENHRY and SYGVKD. The V gene lost 7 bases and the J gene lost 4 bases, with 14 bases spanning the gap. The CDR3 sequence is 13 residues long. In DNA, the CDR3 is TGTGCCATCAACAGACAGGGAGGGTACGAGCAGTACTTC. Its protein product is CAINRQGGYEQYF.

The rearrangement links TRBV12-5 to TRBJ2-6, with D possibly TRBD2 on 5 matching bases. The ends were cut back, 2 bases at V and 2 bases at J, with 7 bases in the middle. The CDR3 has 15 amino acids. The germline V gene encodes CDR1 LGHNT and CDR2 FRNRAP. The CDR3 sequence is CASGLSGTGANVLTF. The CDR3 DNA is TGTGCTAGTGGTTTGTCCGGGACTGGGGCCAACGTCCTGACTTTC.

The chain joins TRBV21-1 to TRBJ2-7; the table's D call TRBD2 went unverified against the DNA. TRBV21-1 is a pseudogene locus. This CDR3 region has 16 residues. The chain's CDR3 is CASSKAGGLPPAEQYF. The CDR3, as DNA: TGTGCCAGCAGCAAGGCGGGGGGGCTCCCACCCGCCGAGCAGTACTTC.

This clone showed up just a few times. This rearrangement joins TRBV2 to TRBJ1-4; D gene unclear. Germline values: CDR1 SNHLY, CDR2 FYNNEI. CDR3 size: 14 residues. V was shortened by 6 bases and J by 0 bases, with 8 bases between the two germline ends. CDR3 loop: CASRERTTNEKLFF. CDR3 nucleotides: TGTGCCAGCAGAGAGAGAACAACTAATGAAAAACTGTTTTTT. Complete variable domain (other parts from reference TRBV2 and TRBJ1-4): EPEVTQTPSHQVTQMGQEVILRCVPISNHLYFYWYRQILGQKVEFLVSFYNNEISEKSEIFDDQFSVERPDGSNFTLKIRSTKLEDSAMYFCASRERTTNEKLFFGSGTQLSVL.

This clone occurred once. The chain recombines TRBV25-1 with TRBJ2-7; 10 bases line up with TRBD2. The CDR3 runs 14 residues. J lost 3 bases, V lost 6 bases, and 5 bases had no gene match. Germline assignment: CDR1 MGHDK and CDR2 SYGVNS. The CDR3 bases are TGTGCCAGCAGCGCTAGCGGGGGACTCTACGAGCAGTACTTC. Residues: CASSASGGLYEQYF.

The chain combines TRBV11-2 with TRBJ2-5; TRBD1 aligns across 7 bases. There are 13 residues in the CDR3. From germline, CDR1 is SGHAT and CDR2 FQNNGV. J gave up 1 base and V 5 bases, and 1 base lay outside the gene matches. The CDR3: CASSRQGQETQYF. In DNA form, the CDR3 reads TGTGCCAGCAGCCGACAGGGCCAAGAGACCCAGTACTTC.

The gene calls are TRBV11-2 and TRBJ2-1, with D tentatively TRBD1 (5 bases). Germline V gene sequence: CDR1 SGHAT, CDR2 FQNNGV. CDR3 size: 13 residues. V was shortened by 4 bases and J by 9 bases, with 13 bases between the two germline ends. The CDR3 sequence: CASSSGPRAEQFF. DNA for the CDR3: TGTGCCAGCAGCTCCGGTCCCAGGGCTGAGCAGTTCTTC.

The chain recombines TRBV30 with TRBJ1-1; no reliable D call. The length of the CDR3 is 14 residues. Germline lookup yields CDR1 GTSNPN and CDR2 SVGIG (reference sequence). V was cut by 0 bases and J by 0 bases, with 8 bases left in between. Written as DNA, the CDR3 is TGTGCCTGGAGTGTACTCGAGGTGAACACTGAAGCTTTCTTT. This encodes CAWSVLEVNTEAFF. The full variable domain, with the rest looked up from reference TRBV30 and TRBJ1-1, is SQTIHQWPATLVQPVGSPLSLECTVEGTSNPNLYWYRQAAGRGLQLLFYSVGIGQISSEVPQNLSASRPQDRQFILSSKKLLLSDSGFYLCAWSVLEVNTEAFFGQGTRLTVV.

The CDR3 sequence is CAWSTTSYEQYF. CDR3 nucleotides: TGTGCCTGGTCAACGACCTCCTACGAGCAGTACTTC. The rearrangement joins TRBV30 to TRBJ2-7; no firm D call. This CDR3 spans 12 amino acids. The V end lost 5 bases, the J end lost 0 bases, and 8 bases lay between the germline ends. The germline CDR1 and CDR2 sequences are GTSNPN and SVGIG (reference sequence).

This sequence joins TRBV20-1 and TRBJ2-1, with D hard to call. V was clipped by 6 bases and J by 5 bases, with 8 bases between them. CDR1 is DFQATT, CDR2 SNEGSKA, per germline (reference sequence). The CDR3 length is 11 residues. CDR3 amino acids: CSARPNNEQFF. Here the CDR3 DNA reads TGCAGTGCCAGACCAAACAATGAGCAGTTCTTC.

The rearrangement joins TRBV7-2 to TRBJ1-1; the D is unclear. Germline assignment: CDR1 SGHTA and CDR2 FQGNSA. The V gene lost 0 bases and the J gene lost 4 bases, with 9 bases spanning the gap. There are 14 residues in the CDR3. Written as DNA, the CDR3 is TGTGCCAGCAGCTTAGCTGGGTATACCACTGAAGCTTTCTTT. Translated: CASSLAGYTTEAFF.

The chain uses TRBV19 and TRBJ1-4; D not resolved. Trimming took 6 bases from V and 3 from J, leaving 17 bases between them. Germline loops: CDR1 LNHDA, CDR2 SQIVND (reference sequence). CDR3 length equals 16 residues. CDR3 sequence (DNA): TGTGCCAGTAGCCTCAATTCCGGGTCCGCTAATGAAAAACTGTTTTTT. Its protein is CASSLNSGSANEKLFF.

The rearrangement links TRBV27 to TRBJ2-1; the D call may be TRBD1 or TRBD2 (6 bases each). V shed 5 bases and J shed 8 bases, with 22 bases lying between them. The germline gives CDR1 MNHEY, CDR2 SMNVEV (reference sequence). The CDR3 has 16 amino acids. This CDR3 is CASSRPGGLRVHEQFF. CDR3 nucleotide sequence: TGTGCCAGCAGTAGACCCGGGGGCCTGAGGGTCCATGAGCAGTTCTTC.

The V call is TRBV2, the J call TRBJ1-2, with 7 bases aligning to TRBD1. The CDR3 loop spans 16 amino acids. Germline V gives CDR1 SNHLY, CDR2 FYNNEI. V was clipped by 0 bases and J by 0 bases; unmatched bases: 4. DNA of the CDR3: TGTGCCAGCAGTGAAGCGGACAGGTACTCTAACTATGGCTACACCTTC. The encoded protein is CASSEADRYSNYGYTF.

The genes are TRBV15 and TRBJ1-6; TRBD1 might be the D (6 bases). Germline V CDR1 and CDR2: LNHNV, YYDKDF (reference sequence). With 8 bases removed from V and 5 bases from J, the gap between germline ends came to 10 bases. The CDR3 totals 13 residues. For the CDR3, the DNA is TGTGCCACCGGGGGCCGAAATAATTCACCCCTCCACTTT. Translating gives CATGGRNNSPLHF.